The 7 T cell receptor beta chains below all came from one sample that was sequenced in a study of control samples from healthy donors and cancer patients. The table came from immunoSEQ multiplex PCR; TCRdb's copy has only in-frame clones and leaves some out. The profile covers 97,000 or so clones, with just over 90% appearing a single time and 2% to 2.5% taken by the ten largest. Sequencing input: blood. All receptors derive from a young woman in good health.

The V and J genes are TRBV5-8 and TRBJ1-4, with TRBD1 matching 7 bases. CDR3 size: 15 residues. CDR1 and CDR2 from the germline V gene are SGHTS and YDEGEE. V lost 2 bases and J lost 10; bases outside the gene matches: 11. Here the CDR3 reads CASSFAGTAFRKLFF. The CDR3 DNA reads TGTGCCAGCAGCTTCGCCGGGACAGCTTTTCGAAAACTGTTTTTT.

In nucleotides, the CDR3 is TGTGCCAGCAGCTTAGGACGCGGGACTGGGGCCAACGTCCTGACTTTC. This gives the protein CASSLGRGTGANVLTF. This chain joins TRBV7-9 and TRBJ2-6; D is possibly TRBD2 (6 bases). The germline V and J ends were trimmed by 1 base and 2 bases, with 9 bases remaining between them. Germline V gene lookup returns CDR1 SEHNR and CDR2 FQNEAQ (reference sequence). The CDR3 runs to 16 residues.

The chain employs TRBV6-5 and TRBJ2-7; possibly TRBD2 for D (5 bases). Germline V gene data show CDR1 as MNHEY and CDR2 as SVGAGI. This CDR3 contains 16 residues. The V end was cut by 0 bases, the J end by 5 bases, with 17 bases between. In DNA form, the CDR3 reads TGTGCCAGCAGTTACTCCTCCATAACTAGTTTCCACGAGCAGTACTTC. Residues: CASSYSSITSFHEQYF.

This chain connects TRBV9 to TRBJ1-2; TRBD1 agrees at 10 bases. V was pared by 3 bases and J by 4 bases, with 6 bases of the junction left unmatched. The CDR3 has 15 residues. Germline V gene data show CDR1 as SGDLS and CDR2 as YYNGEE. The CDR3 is CASSEGQGTFYGYTF. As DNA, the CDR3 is TGTGCCAGCAGCGAGGGACAGGGGACCTTCTATGGCTACACCTTC.

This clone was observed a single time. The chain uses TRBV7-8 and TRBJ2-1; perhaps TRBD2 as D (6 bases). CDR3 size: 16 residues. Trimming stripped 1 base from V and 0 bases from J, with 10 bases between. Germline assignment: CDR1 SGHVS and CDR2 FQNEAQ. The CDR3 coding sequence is TGTGCCAGCAGCTTAGAGCCCGGGAGCTCCTACAATGAGCAGTTCTTC. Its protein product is CASSLEPGSSYNEQFF.

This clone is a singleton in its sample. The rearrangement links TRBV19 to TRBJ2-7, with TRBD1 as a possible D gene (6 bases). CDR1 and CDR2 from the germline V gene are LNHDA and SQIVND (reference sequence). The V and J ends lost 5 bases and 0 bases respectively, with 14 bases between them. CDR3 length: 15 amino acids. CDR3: CASSRTVQSSYEQYF. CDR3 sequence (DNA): TGTGCCAGTAGTCGGACAGTTCAGTCCTCCTACGAGCAGTACTTC.

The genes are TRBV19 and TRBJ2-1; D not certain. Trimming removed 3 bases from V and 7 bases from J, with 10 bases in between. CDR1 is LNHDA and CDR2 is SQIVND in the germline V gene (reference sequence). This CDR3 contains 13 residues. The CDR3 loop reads CASSIGLGNEQFF. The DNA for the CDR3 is TGTGCCAGTAGTATCGGGTTGGGGAATGAGCAGTTCTTC.